This TCR beta chain was profiled in a study of PD-1 blockade in classical Hodgkin lymphoma. J was trimmed by 8 bases and V by 3 bases; bases with no gene match: 8. The CDR3 sequence is 15 residues long. In germline, CDR1 is MDHEN, CDR2 SYDVKM. Study results and limitations: What drove the repertoire differences, possibly disease activity or prior therapy, has not been defined. Compared with baseline, CD4+ but not CD8+ TCR diversity had risen significantly by C4D1. Patients with a complete response exhibited baseline diversity comparable to newly diagnosed patients.

Generated by immunoSEQ multiplex PCR, the TCRdb table keeps only in-frame clones and is missing some. The table has several thousand clones, roughly 80% seen once. Brentuximab vedotin exposure varied among the patients, all of whom had relapsed after autologous stem cell transplantation. By magnetic negative selection, CD4+ T cells were purified from thawed PBMCs. Remarks on this clone: Antigen specificity is unknown.

Source: CD4+ T cells from blood, taken at baseline. The chain combines TRBV28 with TRBJ1-2, with 11 bases matching TRBD1. The clonotype comes from a human donor with classical Hodgkin lymphoma. Here the CDR3 reads CASSFPDRGLRGYTF. Here the CDR3 DNA reads TGTGCCAGCAGTTTCCCGGACAGGGGGCTCAGGGGCTACACCTTC.